The source of this TCR beta chain is a study of identical twins. Broader study findings: Its conclusions, products of cross-sectional statistical analysis, did not come from following the same donors. Surplus twin overlap in beta out-of-frame sequences was less pronounced. Clonotypes of the beta chain that were abundant in cord blood carried fewer insertions (memory repertoires showed none).

Comment on this clonotype: The antigen remains unidentified.

CDR3 length: 12 residues. V lost 5 bases and J 10 bases, leaving 12 bases between the germline ends. TCRdb reprocessed the 5' RACE reads via MiXCR and lists one record per CDR3 protein. Of some 570,000 distinct CDR3 sequences in the sample, 20% to 25% were seen once. The donor group consisted entirely of healthy Caucasians. These data were also reused for a study on yellow fever vaccine responses in identical twins.

The sample comprised CD4+ T cells sorted from blood. The receptor's source is a woman younger than 35 in good health. The chain recombines TRBV12-3 or TRBV12-4 with TRBJ2-1; D may be TRBD1 or TRBD2 (6 bases each). The CDR3 region is CASSLTGREQFF. DNA of the CDR3: TGTGCCAGCAGTCTCACAGGGAGGGAGCAGTTCTTC.